This T cell receptor (beta chain) was captured in a study of blood T cell repertoires in COVID-19. On the study more broadly: Acute and convalescent COVID-19 specimens originated in the United States, Italy and Spain. Sample material is recorded as cDNA or gDNA derived from T cells, B-cell-depleted T cells, or PBMCs.

This CDR3 is built from 13 residues. V gave up 2 bases and J gave up 5 bases, with 7 bases separating them. Germline CDR1 and CDR2: SGHTA and FQGNSA. Under the authors' procedure: Nucleated cell counts were estimated from reference gene primer amplification. Sequencing used immunoSEQ multiplex PCR; TCRdb keeps in-frame clones, though not all of them. For V, J and clone size, that table is used; D and trimming come from the DNA. Of about 140,000 clones in the sample, roughly 88% were seen once. The receptor's source is a man in his 60s with active or convalescent COVID-19. J is TRBJ2-1 and V is TRBV7-2; unclear D gene. Sequencing input: peripheral blood. The CDR3 loop reads CASSLQINNEQFF. DNA of the CDR3: TGTGCCAGCAGCTTACAGATTAACAATGAGCAGTTCTTC.